The 12 T cell receptor beta chains reported below all come from one sample, sequenced in a study of blood T cells in healthy people across ages. For the second PCR, which ran for about 7 to 11 cycles, a sample-barcoded 5' primer and a J-beta primer mix were used. MiXCR was run by TCRdb on the 5' RACE reads, yielding one entry per CDR3 protein. The sample consists of hundreds of thousands of distinct CDR3 sequences, 40% to 45% of them appearing once. Sequenced input: blood. Receptors originate from a man older than 75 in good health.

The gene calls are TRBV6-2 or TRBV6-3 and TRBJ2-5; 10 nucleotides line up with TRBD2. The CDR3 totals 16 residues. The V and J ends lost 6 bases and 2 bases, in that order; junction bases with no gene match: 9. Germline values: CDR1 MNHEY, CDR2 SVGEGT. The CDR3 region is CASSQPSGRAQETQYF. The CDR3 DNA sequence: TGTGCCAGCAGCCAGCCAAGCGGGAGGGCTCAAGAGACCCAGTACTTC.

With respect to this clonotype: A junction end diverges from the germline sequence, so it may reflect a read error. This chain uses TRBV7-2 with TRBJ1-2; D might be TRBD1 (5 bases). This CDR3 region has 15 residues. The germline gives CDR1 SGHTA, CDR2 FQGNSA. CDR3 region: CANSSGGWGNYGYTF. In nucleotides, the CDR3 is TGTGCCAACAGCTCCGGGGGTTGGGGTAACTATGGCTACACCTTC.

The chain links TRBV10-2 to TRBJ2-3; 7 bases fit TRBD1. V shed 5 bases and J 5 bases; nucleotides not matched to a gene: 7. The length of the CDR3 is 14 residues. Germline V gives CDR1 WSHSY, CDR2 SAAADI. In DNA form, the CDR3 reads TGCGCCAGCAGTCCTCGACAGGGAATAGATACGCAGTATTTT. It encodes CASSPRQGIDTQYF.

Details on this clonotype: A much larger clone differs from this one at a single base, so this may be a read error. The CDR3 coding sequence is TGTGCCTGGAGTCGGGACAGGTCCAATGAGCAGTTCTTC. This encodes CAWSRDRSNEQFF. This chain connects TRBV30 to TRBJ2-1, with 8 positions matching TRBD1. The CDR3 contains 13 residues. Germline V lookup: CDR1 GTSNPN, CDR2 SVGIG (reference sequence). V lost 2 bases and J lost 6; bases outside the gene matches: 3.

This clonotype was seen repeatedly, ten times or more. The rearrangement links TRBV13 to TRBJ1-2; tentative D call: TRBD1 (5 bases). The V gene's germline CDR1 is PRHDT and CDR2 FYEKMQ (reference sequence). The CDR3 has 17 residues. V dropped 3 bases and J dropped 1 base, with 18 bases sitting between them. The CDR3 bases are TGTGCCAGCAGCTTCCTTTTACGGGGGAATAGTAACTATGGCTACACCTTC. Its translation is CASSFLLRGNSNYGYTF.

This clonotype was detected a few times. The gene calls are TRBV20-1 and TRBJ1-2, with a weak D call TRBD1 (6 bases). Germline loops: CDR1 DFQATT, CDR2 SNEGSKA (reference sequence). The CDR3 spans 16 residues. Between the trimmed V and J ends, which lost 6 bases and 1 base, there was a span of 21 bases. CDR3 region: CSANEPPRGRNYGYTF. CDR3 DNA: TGCAGTGCGAATGAACCACCCAGGGGTCGTAACTATGGCTACACCTTC.

The chain combines TRBV27 with TRBJ2-7, with 10 bases lining up with TRBD2. The ends lost 5 bases at V and 2 bases at J; junction bases unmatched: 9. CDR1 and CDR2 from the germline V gene are MNHEY and SMNVEV (reference sequence). The CDR3 totals 16 residues. CDR3 amino acids: CASSPFLAGDPYEQYF. The CDR3 region has the DNA TGTGCCAGCAGTCCCTTCCTAGCGGGAGACCCCTACGAGCAGTACTTC.

At least ten counts were recorded for this clonotype. The V call is TRBV7-6, the J call TRBJ2-3; TRBD2 matches 9 bases. In germline, CDR1 is SGHVS, CDR2 FNYEAQ. The CDR3 contains 16 residues. The V and J ends lost 1 base and 3 bases, in that order; junction bases with no gene match: 5. Written as DNA, the CDR3 is TGTGCCAGCAGCTTAGGAGTCCTAGCGGGGACAGATACGCAGTATTTT. It translates to CASSLGVLAGTDTQYF.

The J gene is TRBJ2-2, the V gene TRBV2; a possible D gene is TRBD2 (6 bases). The CDR3 is 15 amino acids. Deletions cut 8 bases from V and 2 bases from J, with 15 bases between. CDR1 and CDR2 from the germline V gene are SNHLY and FYNNEI. The CDR3 nucleotides are TGTGCCAGCTTCGAGTGGAGGGGTAACACCGGGGAGCTGTTTTTT. Protein sequence: CASFEWRGNTGELFF.

This sequence joins TRBV12-3 or TRBV12-4 and TRBJ1-5; TRBD1 matches at 11 bases. After removal of 5 bases from V and 3 bases from J, the junction contained 6 bases not matched to a gene. The CDR3 extends over 16 amino acids. CDR3 loop: CASSTRDRGDNQPQHF. The CDR3 DNA sequence: TGTGCCAGCAGTACCCGGGACAGGGGGGACAATCAGCCCCAGCATTTT.

J is TRBJ2-3 and V is TRBV7-2; D possibly corresponds to TRBD2 (6 bases). The CDR3 is 16 residues long. V was pared by 0 bases and J by 4 bases, with 14 bases between. Germline V gene data show CDR1 as SGHTA and CDR2 as FQGNSA. CDR3 loop: CASSLARTRRADTQYF. Here the CDR3 DNA reads TGTGCCAGCAGCTTAGCTAGGACACGGAGGGCAGATACGCAGTATTTT.

The chain is built from TRBV11-2 and TRBJ2-3, with a tentative D call TRBD2 (6 bases). Per the germline V gene, CDR1 is SGHAT and CDR2 is FQNNGV. The CDR3 has 15 residues. The V end lost 5 bases, the J end lost 5 bases, and 17 bases lay between the germline ends. Written as DNA, the CDR3 is TGTGCCAGCAGCCCAACCGGGACTTTTCTAGATACGCAGTATTTT. As protein: CASSPTGTFLDTQYF.